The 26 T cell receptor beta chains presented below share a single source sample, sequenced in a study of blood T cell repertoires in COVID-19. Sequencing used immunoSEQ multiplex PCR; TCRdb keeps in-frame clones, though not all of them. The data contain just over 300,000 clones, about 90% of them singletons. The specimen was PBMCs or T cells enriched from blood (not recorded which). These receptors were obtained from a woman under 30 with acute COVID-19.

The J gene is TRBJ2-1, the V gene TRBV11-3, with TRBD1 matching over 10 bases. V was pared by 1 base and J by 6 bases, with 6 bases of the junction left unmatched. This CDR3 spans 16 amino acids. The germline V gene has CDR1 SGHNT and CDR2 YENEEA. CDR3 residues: CASSLGAGTGVNEQFF. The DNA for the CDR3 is TGTGCCAGCAGCTTAGGGGCCGGGACAGGGGTCAATGAGCAGTTCTTC. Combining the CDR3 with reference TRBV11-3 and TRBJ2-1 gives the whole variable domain EAGVVQSPRYKIIEKKQPVAFWCNPISGHNTLYWYLQNLGQGPELLIRYENEEAVDDSQLPKDRFSAERLKGVDSTLKIQPAELGDSAVYLCASSLGAGTGVNEQFFGPGTRLTVL.

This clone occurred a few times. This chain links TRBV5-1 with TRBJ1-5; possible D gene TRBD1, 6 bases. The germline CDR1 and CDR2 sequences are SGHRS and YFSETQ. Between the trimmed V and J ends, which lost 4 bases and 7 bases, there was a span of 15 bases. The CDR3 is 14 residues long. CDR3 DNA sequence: TGCGCCAGCAGCCCGACGGACAGAAACCAGCCCCAGCATTTT. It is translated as CASSPTDRNQPQHF.

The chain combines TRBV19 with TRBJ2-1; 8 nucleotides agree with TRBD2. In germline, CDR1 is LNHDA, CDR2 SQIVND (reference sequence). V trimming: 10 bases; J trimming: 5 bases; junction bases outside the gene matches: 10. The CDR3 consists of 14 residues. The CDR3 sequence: CATRGGLGDNEQFF. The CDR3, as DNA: TGTGCCACCCGAGGGGGACTAGGCGACAATGAGCAGTTCTTC.

The CDR3: CASSLAGTQYF. The CDR3 DNA sequence: TGTGCCAGCAGCTTGGCCGGGACCCAGTACTTC. This chain links TRBV5-6 with TRBJ2-5, with D uncertain. The V end was cut by 0 bases, the J end by 7 bases, with 4 bases between. CDR3 length: 11 residues. Germline V CDR1 and CDR2: SGHDT, YYEEEE.

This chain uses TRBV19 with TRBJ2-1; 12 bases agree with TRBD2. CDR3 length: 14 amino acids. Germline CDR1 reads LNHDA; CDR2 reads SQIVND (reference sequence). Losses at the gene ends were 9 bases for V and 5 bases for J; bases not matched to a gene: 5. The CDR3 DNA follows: TGTGCCAGCCGGCGACTAGCGGGAGACAATGAGCAGTTCTTC. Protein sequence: CASRRLAGDNEQFF.

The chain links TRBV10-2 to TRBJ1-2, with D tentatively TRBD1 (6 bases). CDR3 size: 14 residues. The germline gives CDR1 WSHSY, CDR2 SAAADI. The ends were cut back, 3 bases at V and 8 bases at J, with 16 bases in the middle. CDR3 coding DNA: TGCGCCAGCAGTGACCCGACAGGCCGGCCGGGCTACACCTTC. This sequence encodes CASSDPTGRPGYTF.

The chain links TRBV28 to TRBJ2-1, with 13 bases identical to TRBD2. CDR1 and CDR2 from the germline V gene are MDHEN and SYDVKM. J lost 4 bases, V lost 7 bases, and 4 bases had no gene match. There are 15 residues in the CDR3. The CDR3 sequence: CASTPGLAGYNEQFF. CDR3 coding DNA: TGTGCCAGCACTCCGGGACTAGCGGGATACAATGAGCAGTTCTTC.

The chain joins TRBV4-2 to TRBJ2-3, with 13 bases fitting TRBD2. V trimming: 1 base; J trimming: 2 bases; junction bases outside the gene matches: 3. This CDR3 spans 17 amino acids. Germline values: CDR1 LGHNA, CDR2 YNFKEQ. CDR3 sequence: CASSQGTSGGITDTQYF. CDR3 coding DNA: TGTGCCAGCAGCCAAGGGACTAGCGGGGGAATCACAGATACGCAGTATTTT.

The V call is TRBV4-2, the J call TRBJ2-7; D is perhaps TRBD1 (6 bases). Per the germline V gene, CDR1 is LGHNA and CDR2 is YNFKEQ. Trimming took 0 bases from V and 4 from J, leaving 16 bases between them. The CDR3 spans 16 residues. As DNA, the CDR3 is TGTGCCAGCAGCCAAGATGGGACCCCAGGGGAATACGAGCAGTACTTC. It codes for CASSQDGTPGEYEQYF.

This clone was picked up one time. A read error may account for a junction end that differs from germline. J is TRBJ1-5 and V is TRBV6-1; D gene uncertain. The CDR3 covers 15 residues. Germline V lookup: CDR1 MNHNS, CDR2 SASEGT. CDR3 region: CASREVGYSNQPQHF. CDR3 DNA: TGTGCCAGCAGGGAAGTGGGCTATAGCAATCAGCCCCAGCATTTT.

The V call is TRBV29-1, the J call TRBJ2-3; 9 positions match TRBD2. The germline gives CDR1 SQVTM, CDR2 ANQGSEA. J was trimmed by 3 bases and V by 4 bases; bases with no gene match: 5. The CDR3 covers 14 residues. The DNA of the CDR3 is TGCAGCGTTGGAGTTAGCGGGAGAACAGATACGCAGTATTTT. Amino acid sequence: CSVGVSGRTDTQYF.

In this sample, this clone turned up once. Written as DNA, the CDR3 is TGTGCCAGCAGCGCCGGACTAGCGGGAGACCTCCACAATGAGCAGTTCTTC. Protein: CASSAGLAGDLHNEQFF. The chain employs TRBV5-8 and TRBJ2-1; 13 nucleotides line up with TRBD2. V lost 4 bases and J lost 5; bases outside the gene matches: 9. Germline lookup yields CDR1 SGHTS and CDR2 YDEGEE. The CDR3 has 17 residues.

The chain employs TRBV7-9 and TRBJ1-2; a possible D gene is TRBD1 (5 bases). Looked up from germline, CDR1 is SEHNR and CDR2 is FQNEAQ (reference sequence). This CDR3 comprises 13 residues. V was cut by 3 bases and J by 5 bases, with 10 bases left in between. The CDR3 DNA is TGTGCCAGCAGCTTTGACAGTCCGTATGGCTACACCTTC. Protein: CASSFDSPYGYTF.

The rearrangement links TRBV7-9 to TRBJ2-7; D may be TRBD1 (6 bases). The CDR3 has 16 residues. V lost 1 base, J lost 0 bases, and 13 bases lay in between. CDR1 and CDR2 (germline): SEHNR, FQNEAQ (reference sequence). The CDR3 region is CASSLDRDTFSYEQYF. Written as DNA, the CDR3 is TGTGCCAGCAGCTTAGACCGGGACACCTTCTCCTACGAGCAGTACTTC. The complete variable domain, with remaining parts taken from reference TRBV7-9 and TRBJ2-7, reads DTGVSQNPRHKITKRGQNVTFRCDPISEHNRLYWYRQTLGQGPEFLTYFQNEAQLEKSRLLSDRFSAERPKGSFSTLEIQRTEQGDSAMYLCASSLDRDTFSYEQYFGPGTRLTVT.

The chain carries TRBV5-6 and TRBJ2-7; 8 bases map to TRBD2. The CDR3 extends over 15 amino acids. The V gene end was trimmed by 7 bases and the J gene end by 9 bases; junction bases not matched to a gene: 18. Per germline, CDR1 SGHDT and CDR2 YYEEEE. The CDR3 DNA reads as TGTGCCAGCTGGGAGACTTCCGGGCTAGCGGGTCCGCAGTACTTC. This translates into CASWETSGLAGPQYF. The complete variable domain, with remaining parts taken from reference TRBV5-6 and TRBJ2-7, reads DAGVTQSPTHLIKTRGQQVTLRCSPKSGHDTVSWYQQALGQGPQFIFQYYEEEERQRGNFPDRFSGHQFPNYSSELNVNALLLGDSALYLCASWETSGLAGPQYFGPGTRLTVT.

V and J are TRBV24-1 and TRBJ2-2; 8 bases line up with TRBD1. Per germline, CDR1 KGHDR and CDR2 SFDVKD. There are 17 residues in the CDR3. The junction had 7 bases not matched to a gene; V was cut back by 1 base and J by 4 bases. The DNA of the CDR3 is TGTGCCACCAGTGATTTCCGGCCAGGGGGCGGCACCGGGGAGCTGTTTTTT. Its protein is CATSDFRPGGGTGELFF.

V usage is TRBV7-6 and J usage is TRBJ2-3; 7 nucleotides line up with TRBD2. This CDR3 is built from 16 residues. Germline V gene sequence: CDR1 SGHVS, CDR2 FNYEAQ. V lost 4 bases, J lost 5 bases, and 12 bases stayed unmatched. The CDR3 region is CASSSVPGLSGDTQYF. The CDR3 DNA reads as TGTGCCAGCAGCTCGGTACCGGGACTATCTGGAGATACGCAGTATTTT.

The CDR3 is CASSVVGDRGEKLFF. CDR3 DNA: TGTGCCAGCAGCGTAGTCGGGGACCGGGGGGAAAAACTGTTTTTT. This chain links TRBV9 with TRBJ1-4, with D maybe TRBD1 (5 bases). Germline CDR1 is SGDLS and CDR2 is YYNGEE. V was clipped by 0 bases and J by 8 bases, with 14 bases between them. The CDR3 totals 15 residues.

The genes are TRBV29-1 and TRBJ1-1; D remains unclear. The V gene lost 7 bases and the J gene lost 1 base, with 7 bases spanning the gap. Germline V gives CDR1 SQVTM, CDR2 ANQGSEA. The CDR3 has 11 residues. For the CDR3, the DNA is TGCAGCGGTCTTCGGAACACTGAAGCTTTCTTT. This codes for CSGLRNTEAFF. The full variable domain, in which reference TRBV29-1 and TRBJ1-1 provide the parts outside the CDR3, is SAVISQKPSRDICQRGTSLTIQCQVDSQVTMMFWYRQQPGQSLTLIATANQGSEATYESGFVIDKFPISRPNLTFSTLTVSNMSPEDSSIYLCSGLRNTEAFFGQGTRLTVV.

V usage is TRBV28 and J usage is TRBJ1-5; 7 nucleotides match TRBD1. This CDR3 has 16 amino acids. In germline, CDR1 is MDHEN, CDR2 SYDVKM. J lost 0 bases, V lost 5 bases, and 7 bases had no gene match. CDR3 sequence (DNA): TGTGCCAGCAGTGCCGGGGGACAGAGTAGCAATCAGCCCCAGCATTTT. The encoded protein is CASSAGGQSSNQPQHF.

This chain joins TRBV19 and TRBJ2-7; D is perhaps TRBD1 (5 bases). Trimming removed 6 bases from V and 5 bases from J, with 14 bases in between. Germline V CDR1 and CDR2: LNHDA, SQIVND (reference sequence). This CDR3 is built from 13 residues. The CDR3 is CASRHAGSNEQYF. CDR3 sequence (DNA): TGTGCCAGTAGGCACGCAGGGTCCAACGAGCAGTACTTC.

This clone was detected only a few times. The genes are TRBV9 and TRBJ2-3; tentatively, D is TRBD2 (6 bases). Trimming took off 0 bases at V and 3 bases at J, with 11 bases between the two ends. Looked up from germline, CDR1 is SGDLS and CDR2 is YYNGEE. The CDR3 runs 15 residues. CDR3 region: CASSVEGLGTDTQYF. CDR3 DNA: TGTGCCAGCAGCGTAGAGGGACTTGGGACAGATACGCAGTATTTT.

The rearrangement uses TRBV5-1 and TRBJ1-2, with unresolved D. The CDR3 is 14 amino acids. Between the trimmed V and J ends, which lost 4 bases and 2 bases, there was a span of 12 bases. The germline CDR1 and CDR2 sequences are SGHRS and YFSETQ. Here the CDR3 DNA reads TGCGCCAGCAGCCGGTTAGAGATAAACTATGGCTACACCTTC. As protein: CASSRLEINYGYTF.

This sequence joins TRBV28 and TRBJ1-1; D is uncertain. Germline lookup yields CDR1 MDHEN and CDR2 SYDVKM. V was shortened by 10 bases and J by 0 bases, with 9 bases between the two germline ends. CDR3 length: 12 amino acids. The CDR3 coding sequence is TGTGCCATCACCAGTATGAACACTGAAGCTTTCTTT. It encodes CAITSMNTEAFF.

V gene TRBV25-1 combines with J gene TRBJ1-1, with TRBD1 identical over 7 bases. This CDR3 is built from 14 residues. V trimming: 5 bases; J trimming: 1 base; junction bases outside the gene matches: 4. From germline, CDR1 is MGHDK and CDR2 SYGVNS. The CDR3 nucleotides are TGTGCCAGCAGTCCCCCAGGGGGGAACACTGAAGCTTTCTTT. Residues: CASSPPGGNTEAFF.

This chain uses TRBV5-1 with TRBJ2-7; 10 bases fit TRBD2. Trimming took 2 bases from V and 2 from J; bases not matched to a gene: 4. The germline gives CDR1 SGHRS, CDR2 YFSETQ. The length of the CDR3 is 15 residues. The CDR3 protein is CASSLPGLATYEQYF. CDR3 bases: TGCGCCAGCAGCTTACCGGGACTAGCGACCTACGAGCAGTACTTC.